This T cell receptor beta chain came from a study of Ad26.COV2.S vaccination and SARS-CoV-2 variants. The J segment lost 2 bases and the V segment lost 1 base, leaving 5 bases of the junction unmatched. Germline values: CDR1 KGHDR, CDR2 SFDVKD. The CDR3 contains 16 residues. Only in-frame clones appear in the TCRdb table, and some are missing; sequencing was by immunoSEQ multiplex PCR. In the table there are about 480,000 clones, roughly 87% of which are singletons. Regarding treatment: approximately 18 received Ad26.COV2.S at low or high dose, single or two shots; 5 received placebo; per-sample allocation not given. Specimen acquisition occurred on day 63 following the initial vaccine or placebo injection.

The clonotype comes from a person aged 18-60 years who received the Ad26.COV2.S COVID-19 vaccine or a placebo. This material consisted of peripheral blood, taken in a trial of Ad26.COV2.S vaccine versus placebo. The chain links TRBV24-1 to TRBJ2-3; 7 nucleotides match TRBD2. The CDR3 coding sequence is TGTGCCACCAGTGATTTAGGACTAGGGGTCACAGATACGCAGTATTTT. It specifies CATSDLGLGVTDTQYF.